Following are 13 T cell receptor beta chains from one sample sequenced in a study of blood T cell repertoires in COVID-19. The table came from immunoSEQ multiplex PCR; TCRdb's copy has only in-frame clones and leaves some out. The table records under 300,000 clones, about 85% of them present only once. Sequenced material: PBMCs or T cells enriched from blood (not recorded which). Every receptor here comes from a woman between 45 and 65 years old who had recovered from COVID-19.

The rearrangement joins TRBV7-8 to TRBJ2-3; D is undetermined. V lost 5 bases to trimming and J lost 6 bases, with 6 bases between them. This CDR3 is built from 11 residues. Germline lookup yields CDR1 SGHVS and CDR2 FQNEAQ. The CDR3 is CASSHRDTQYF. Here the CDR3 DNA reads TGTGCCAGCAGCCACCGGGATACGCAGTATTTT.

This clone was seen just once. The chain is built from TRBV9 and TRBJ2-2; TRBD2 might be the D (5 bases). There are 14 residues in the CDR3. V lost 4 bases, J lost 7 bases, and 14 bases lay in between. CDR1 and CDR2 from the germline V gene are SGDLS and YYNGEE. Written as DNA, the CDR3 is TGTGCCAGCAGCCCCCGACCGGAGGTCGGGGAGCTGTTTTTT. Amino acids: CASSPRPEVGELFF.

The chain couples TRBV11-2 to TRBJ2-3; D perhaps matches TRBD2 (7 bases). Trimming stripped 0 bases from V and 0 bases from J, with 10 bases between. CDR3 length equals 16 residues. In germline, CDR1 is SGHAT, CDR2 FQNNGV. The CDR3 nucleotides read TGTGCCAGCAGCTTAGAAGGCGGGGGCAGCACAGATACGCAGTATTTT. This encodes CASSLEGGGSTDTQYF.

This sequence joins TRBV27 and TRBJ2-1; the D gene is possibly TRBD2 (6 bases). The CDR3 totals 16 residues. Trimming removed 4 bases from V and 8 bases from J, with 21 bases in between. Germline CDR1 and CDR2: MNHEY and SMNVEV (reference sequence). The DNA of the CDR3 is TGTGCCAGCAGTTCCCCGTTGAACGGGAGTTGGGATGAGCAGTTCTTC. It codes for CASSSPLNGSWDEQFF.

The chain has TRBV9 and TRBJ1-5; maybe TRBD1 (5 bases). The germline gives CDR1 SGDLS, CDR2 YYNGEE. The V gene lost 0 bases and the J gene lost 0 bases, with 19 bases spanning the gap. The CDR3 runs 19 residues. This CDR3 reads CASSVAEGRLKYSNQPQHF. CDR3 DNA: TGTGCCAGCAGCGTAGCGGAGGGACGGCTTAAATATAGCAATCAGCCCCAGCATTTT.

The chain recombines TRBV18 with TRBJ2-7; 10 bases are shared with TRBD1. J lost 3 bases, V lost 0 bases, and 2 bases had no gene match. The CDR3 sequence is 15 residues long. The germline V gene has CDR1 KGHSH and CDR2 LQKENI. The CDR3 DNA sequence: TGTGCCAGCTCACCACCGGGACAGGGGCTCTACGAGCAGTACTTC. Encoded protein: CASSPPGQGLYEQYF.

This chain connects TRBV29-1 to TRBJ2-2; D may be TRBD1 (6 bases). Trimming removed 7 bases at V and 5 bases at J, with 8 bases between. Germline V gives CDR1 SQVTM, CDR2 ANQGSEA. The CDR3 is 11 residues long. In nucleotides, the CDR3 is TGCAGCGCAGGACAGACCGGGGAGCTGTTTTTT. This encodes CSAGQTGELFF.

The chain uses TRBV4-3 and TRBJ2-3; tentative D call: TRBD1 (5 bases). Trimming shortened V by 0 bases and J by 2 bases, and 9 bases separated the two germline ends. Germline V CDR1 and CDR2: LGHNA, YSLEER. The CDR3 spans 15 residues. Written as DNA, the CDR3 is TGCGCCAGCAGCCAAGAAGGGGCGAACACAGATACGCAGTATTTT. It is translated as CASSQEGANTDTQYF.

CDR3 protein: CASSPNRGTTGNTIYF. Written as DNA, the CDR3 is TGTGCCAGCTCACCAAACAGGGGGACTACTGGAAACACCATATATTTT. The chain is built from TRBV18 and TRBJ1-3; 8 bases line up with TRBD1. Germline-derived CDR1 and CDR2 are KGHSH and LQKENI. J lost 2 bases, V lost 2 bases, and 5 bases had no gene match. This CDR3 is built from 16 residues.

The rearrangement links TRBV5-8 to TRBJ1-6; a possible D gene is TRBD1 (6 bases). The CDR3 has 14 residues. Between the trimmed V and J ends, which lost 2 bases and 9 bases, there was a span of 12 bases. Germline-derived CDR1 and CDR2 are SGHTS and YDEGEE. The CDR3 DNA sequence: TGTGCCAGCAGCTTAAGAACAGGGCTTTCACCCCTCCACTTT. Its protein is CASSLRTGLSPLHF.

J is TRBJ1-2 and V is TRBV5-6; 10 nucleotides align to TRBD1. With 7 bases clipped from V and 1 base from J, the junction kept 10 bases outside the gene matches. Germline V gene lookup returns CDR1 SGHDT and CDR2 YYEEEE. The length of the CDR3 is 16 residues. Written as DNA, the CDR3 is TGTGCCAGCGTTCCTAGACGGGACAGGGGTAACTATGGCTACACCTTC. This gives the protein CASVPRRDRGNYGYTF.

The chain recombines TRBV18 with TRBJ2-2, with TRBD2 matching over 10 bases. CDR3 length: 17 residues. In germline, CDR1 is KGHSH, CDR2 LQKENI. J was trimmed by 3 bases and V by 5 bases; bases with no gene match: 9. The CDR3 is CASSSGLAGADTGELFF. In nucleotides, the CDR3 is TGTGCCAGCTCATCAGGGCTAGCGGGAGCAGACACCGGGGAGCTGTTTTTT.

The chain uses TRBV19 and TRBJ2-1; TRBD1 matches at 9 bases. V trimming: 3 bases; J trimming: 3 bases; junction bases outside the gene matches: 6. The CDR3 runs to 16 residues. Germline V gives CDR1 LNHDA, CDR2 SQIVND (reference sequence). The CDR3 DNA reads TGTGCCAGTAGTATGGAACGGGACAGGGACTACAATGAGCAGTTCTTC. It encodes CASSMERDRDYNEQFF.